The 29 T cell receptor beta chains below all came from one sample that was sequenced in a study of neurological immune-mediated disorders. TCRdb re-called the 5' RACE reads with MiXCR, one entry per CDR3 protein. The sample comprises 65,000 to 90,000 distinct CDR3 sequences, 5% to 5.5% of which are singletons, and approximately 2.2% rests with the top ten. The sequenced sample consisted of PBMCs. These receptor sequences come from a woman aged 25 to 45 with multiple sclerosis.

This clonotype came up many times. This sequence joins TRBV12-3 or TRBV12-4 and TRBJ2-3; weak D call: TRBD2 (6 bases). The CDR3 length is 18 residues. V shed 7 bases and J shed 2 bases, with 25 bases lying between them. The CDR3 bases are TGTGCCAGCACCCCAACGACCCCGGGGGTGACACACACAGATACGCAGTATTTT. It encodes CASTPTTPGVTHTDTQYF.

As DNA, the CDR3 is TGTGCCAGCAGTTTCTCAGGGGTGGATGAGCAGTTCTTC. Translating it yields CASSFSGVDEQFF. The chain links TRBV12-3 or TRBV12-4 to TRBJ2-1; D might be TRBD1 (6 bases). This CDR3 comprises 13 residues. The ends were cut back, 3 bases at V and 8 bases at J, with 11 bases in the middle.

This clonotype was detected only a few times. J is TRBJ2-7 and V is TRBV6-6, with D tentatively TRBD2 (5 bases). With 2 bases removed from V and 2 bases from J, the gap between germline ends came to 7 bases. The CDR3 runs 13 residues. Germline V gives CDR1 MNHNY, CDR2 SVGAGI (reference sequence). CDR3 DNA: TGTGCCAGCAGTTACGATAGCGCCTACGAGCAGTACTTC. Translating it yields CASSYDSAYEQYF.

The chain has TRBV6-1 and TRBJ1-6; D gene unclear. The germline gives CDR1 MNHNS, CDR2 SASEGT. V dropped 1 base and J dropped 2 bases, with 12 bases sitting between them. The CDR3 loop spans 17 amino acids. The chain's CDR3 is CASSEGHLGTYNSPLHF. Written as DNA, the CDR3 is TGTGCCAGCAGTGAAGGTCACTTAGGAACCTATAATTCACCCCTCCACTTT.

On this clonotype: A much larger clone differs from this one at a single base, so this may be a read error. V is TRBV2 and J is TRBJ2-3; D gene unclear. The CDR3 spans 11 residues. Germline V gives CDR1 SNHLY, CDR2 FYNNEI. The CDR3 is CDSDDANTQYF. CDR3 coding DNA: TGTGACAGCGACGACGCAAATACGCAGTATTTT.

This clonotype has ten or more counts. The chain joins TRBV3-1 to TRBJ1-2; D is uncertain. V was trimmed by 3 bases and J by 6 bases, leaving 11 bases between them. The length of the CDR3 is 13 residues. Germline V gives CDR1 LGHDT, CDR2 YNNKEL (reference sequence). CDR3 protein: CASSHANGHGYTF. The CDR3 DNA reads TGTGCCAGCAGCCACGCTAACGGACATGGCTACACCTTC.

This clonotype has a count of ten or more. The chain employs TRBV5-1 and TRBJ2-1; D assignment may be TRBD1 or TRBD2 (5 bases each). Germline V lookup: CDR1 SGHRS, CDR2 YFSETQ. The CDR3 runs 14 residues. V lost 2 bases to trimming and J lost 2 bases, with 8 bases between them. DNA of the CDR3: TGCGCCAGCAGCTTCGGGACGGCCTACAATGAGCAGTTCTTC. The encoded protein is CASSFGTAYNEQFF.

This clonotype was recorded at least ten times. This sequence joins TRBV11-1 and TRBJ1-4; TRBD1 matches 8 bases. With V trimmed by 5 bases and J by 5 bases, 4 bases remained unmatched. CDR1 and CDR2 (germline): SGHAT, FQDESV (reference sequence). The CDR3 is 14 amino acids. The CDR3 nucleotides read TGTGCCAGCAGCAGAGGACAGGGAAATGAAAAACTGTTTTTT. Amino acids: CASSRGQGNEKLFF.

This clonotype was seen ten or more times. This chain links TRBV25-1 with TRBJ2-5; unclear D gene. Between the trimmed V and J ends, which lost 4 bases and 3 bases, there was a span of 9 bases. Germline V gene lookup returns CDR1 MGHDK and CDR2 SYGVNS. CDR3 length: 13 residues. CDR3 sequence: CASSVGVKETQYF. The CDR3 DNA follows: TGTGCCAGCAGTGTTGGGGTAAAAGAGACCCAGTACTTC.

This clonotype showed up just once. The rearrangement joins TRBV18 to TRBJ2-1; 10 bases agree with TRBD2. J lost 5 bases, V lost 3 bases, and 7 bases had no gene match. CDR3 length: 16 amino acids. Germline V gives CDR1 KGHSH, CDR2 LQKENI. The chain's CDR3 is CASSPPQRGGNNEQFF. CDR3 DNA: TGTGCCAGCTCACCCCCCCAGCGGGGGGGCAACAATGAGCAGTTCTTC.

This clonotype was seen repeatedly, ten times or more. V is TRBV20-1 and J is TRBJ1-5; perhaps TRBD1 as D (5 bases). The CDR3 is made up of 14 amino acids. The V end lost 4 bases, the J end lost 0 bases, and 10 bases lay between the germline ends. Germline assignment: CDR1 DFQATT and CDR2 SNEGSKA (reference sequence). CDR3 in DNA: TGCAGTGCTAACGCAGGGAATAGCAATCAGCCCCAGCATTTT. This sequence encodes CSANAGNSNQPQHF.

The table lists this clonotype with many counts. The chain carries TRBV14 and TRBJ2-1; possibly TRBD1 or TRBD2 for D (5 bases each). V was trimmed by 2 bases and J by 6 bases, leaving 14 bases between them. The CDR3 has 15 residues. Germline-derived CDR1 and CDR2 are SGHDN and FVKESK. The CDR3 loop is CASSQTRGTGNEQFF. The CDR3 nucleotides are TGTGCCAGCAGCCAAACGAGGGGTACGGGCAATGAGCAGTTCTTC.

This clonotype has at least ten counts. The chain carries TRBV7-8 and TRBJ2-2; 10 nucleotides align to TRBD1. V gave up 0 bases and J gave up 4 bases; unmatched junction bases: 5. Germline CDR1 is SGHVS and CDR2 is FQNEAQ. CDR3 length: 17 residues. CDR3 nucleotide sequence: TGTGCCAGCAGCTTAGCGGTGACAGGGGGCCGCACCGGGGAGCTGTTTTTT. Encoded protein: CASSLAVTGGRTGELFF.

This clonotype was counted a few times. V and J are TRBV5-1 and TRBJ2-7; 7 positions match TRBD1. V lost 4 bases, J lost 3 bases, and 10 bases stayed unmatched. The germline CDR1 and CDR2 sequences are SGHRS and YFSETQ. This CDR3 is built from 15 residues. The CDR3 spells CASSIKTGPDYEQYF. The CDR3 DNA reads TGCGCCAGCAGCATAAAGACAGGGCCGGACTACGAGCAGTACTTC.

This clonotype was seen a few times. The V and J genes are TRBV4-1 and TRBJ2-1; TRBD1 might be the D (7 bases). CDR1 is MGHRA and CDR2 is YSYEKL in the germline V gene. This CDR3 comprises 15 residues. Trimming removed 7 bases at V and 7 bases at J, with 20 bases between. CDR3 amino acids: CASKGGQKLWNEQFF. CDR3 DNA sequence: TGCGCCAGCAAGGGGGGACAGAAGCTCTGGAATGAGCAGTTCTTC.

The V and J genes are TRBV12-3 or TRBV12-4 and TRBJ2-2, with TRBD2 matching over 10 bases. CDR3 length: 16 amino acids. Trimming removed 3 bases from V and 1 base from J; junction bases left unmatched: 2. CDR3 DNA sequence: TGTGCCAGCAGTTTTTTAGCGGGGGGGAACACCGGGGAGCTGTTTTTT. Protein sequence: CASSFLAGGNTGELFF.

Comments on this clonotype: This is likely a read error, given that the CDR3 carries no conserved phenylalanine or tryptophan at its end. The chain is built from TRBV12-3 or TRBV12-4 and TRBJ1-4; D unclear. The CDR3 has 12 residues. V was trimmed by 6 bases and J by 7 bases, leaving 9 bases between them. The CDR3 DNA reads TGTGCCAGCAGCCGGGAGCTTGAAAAACTGTTTAAT. Translation: CASSRELEKLFN.

This clonotype was seen repeatedly, ten times or more. A much more abundant neighbour one base away suggests this may be a read error. This chain links TRBV2 with TRBJ1-5; D not certain. Trimming shortened V by 5 bases and J by 2 bases, and 7 bases separated the two germline ends. This CDR3 spans 13 amino acids. Per germline, CDR1 SNHLY and CDR2 FYNNEI. In DNA form, the CDR3 reads TGTGCCAGCAGTAGAAAGGGCAATCAGCCCCAGCATTTT. This sequence encodes CASSRKGNQPQHF.

This clonotype was counted at least ten times. The V call is TRBV3-1, the J call TRBJ2-7; 7 bases agree with TRBD2. Unmatched junction bases numbered 15, after V lost 5 bases and J lost 5 bases. This CDR3 spans 16 amino acids. Germline V lookup: CDR1 LGHDT, CDR2 YNNKEL (reference sequence). Here the CDR3 DNA reads TGTGCCAGCAGCGCTATAGCGGGCGGAAGATACCACGAGCAGTACTTC. This sequence encodes CASSAIAGGRYHEQYF.

There are many counts of this clonotype. This rearrangement joins TRBV12-3 or TRBV12-4 to TRBJ2-7; 10 positions match TRBD1. V dropped 6 bases and J dropped 0; count of bases not matched to a gene: 2. This CDR3 is built from 14 residues. In DNA form, the CDR3 reads TGTGCCAGCAGCGGGACAGGGGCCTCCTACGAGCAGTACTTC. It codes for CASSGTGASYEQYF.

This clonotype is deemed medium-sized. The chain uses TRBV14 and TRBJ1-2, with D perhaps TRBD1 (6 bases). Germline values: CDR1 SGHDN, CDR2 FVKESK. CDR3 length equals 15 residues. V was clipped by 0 bases and J by 8 bases, with 16 bases between them. The CDR3, as DNA: TGTGCCAGCAGCCAAGATAGGGGGGGAGCTGGCGGCTACACCTTC. Translating gives CASSQDRGGAGGYTF.

As to this clonotype: At one end the junction does not follow the germline gene, possibly because of a read error. The chain carries TRBV6-1 and TRBJ1-6; the D is unclear. The CDR3 loop spans 13 amino acids. Germline V CDR1 and CDR2: MNHNS, SASEGT. This CDR3 reads CASCQARDSTLNF. CDR3 in DNA: TGTGCCAGCTGCCAGGCGCGGGATTCAACCCTCAACTTT.

This clonotype was seen repeatedly, ten times or more. The chain combines TRBV5-1 with TRBJ2-3; D gene uncertain. This CDR3 comprises 15 residues. The germline gives CDR1 SGHRS, CDR2 YFSETQ. With 4 bases removed from V and 3 bases from J, the gap between germline ends came to 15 bases. CDR3 amino acids: CASSRLDKTTDTQYF. CDR3 coding DNA: TGCGCCAGCAGCCGCCTAGACAAGACAACAGATACGCAGTATTTT.

This clonotype was seen at least ten times. The J gene is TRBJ2-7, the V gene TRBV20-1, with TRBD2 as a possible D gene (6 bases). The V and J ends lost 4 bases and 2 bases respectively, with 15 bases between them. CDR3 length: 14 amino acids. Germline values: CDR1 DFQATT, CDR2 SNEGSKA (reference sequence). CDR3 DNA: TGCAGTGCTACTCAGCAGCGGGCTCCCTACGAGCAGTACTTC. Translation gives CSATQQRAPYEQYF.

This clonotype was seen more than once but under ten times. The chain joins TRBV7-6 to TRBJ1-3; D perhaps matches TRBD1 (5 bases). Germline V gene lookup returns CDR1 SGHVS and CDR2 FNYEAQ. The CDR3 has 14 residues. V lost 1 base and J 4 bases, leaving 8 bases between the germline ends. The CDR3 protein is CASSLETVGNTIYF. The CDR3 coding sequence is TGTGCCAGCAGCTTAGAGACAGTGGGAAACACCATATATTTT. Full variable domain (missing parts from reference TRBV7-6 and TRBJ1-3): GAGVSQSPRYKVTKRGQDVALRCDPISGHVSLYWYRQALGQGPEFLTYFNYEAQQDKSGLPNDRFSAERPEGSISTLTIQRTEQRDSAMYRCASSLETVGNTIYFGEGSWLTVV.

This clonotype occurred many times. This chain links TRBV3-1 with TRBJ1-5, with no clear D. The length of the CDR3 is 13 residues. CDR1 is LGHDT and CDR2 is YNNKEL in the germline V gene (reference sequence). V was cut by 3 bases and J by 5 bases, with 8 bases left in between. The DNA for the CDR3 is TGTGCCAGCAGCCAGGGGAGGTATCAGCCCCAGCATTTT. Translation gives CASSQGRYQPQHF.

In its sample, this clonotype was seen many times. The chain links TRBV12-3 or TRBV12-4 to TRBJ2-7; 12 bases map to TRBD2. Losses at the gene ends were 6 bases for V and 7 bases for J; bases not matched to a gene: 10. The CDR3 is made up of 15 amino acids. The DNA of the CDR3 is TGTGCCAGCAGCCTCGGACTAGCGGGAACGGGTGAGCAGTACTTC. Protein sequence: CASSLGLAGTGEQYF.

The DNA for the CDR3 is TGTGCCAGCAGCTGGGGAACGTATAATTCACCCCTCCACTTT. Translated, it gives CASSWGTYNSPLHF. The chain carries TRBV7-8 and TRBJ1-6; D is uncertain. This CDR3 is 14 amino acids long. Germline CDR1 SGHVS, CDR2 FQNEAQ. V lost 4 bases and J lost 4, with 8 bases in between.

This clonotype has ten or more counts. V gene TRBV4-1 combines with J gene TRBJ1-4; 8 bases match TRBD1. The V segment lost 4 bases and the J segment 4 bases; nucleotides outside the gene matches: 5. CDR3 size: 15 residues. Germline CDR1 MGHRA, CDR2 YSYEKL. In nucleotides, the CDR3 is TGCGCCAGCAGCCGTACAGGGGGGGGTAATGAAAAACTGTTTTTT. Amino acids: CASSRTGGGNEKLFF.